The rows below give T cell receptor beta chains drawn from one sample of a study of control samples from healthy donors and cancer patients. The data were produced by immunoSEQ multiplex PCR, yet TCRdb's version contains in-frame clones alone and is incomplete. The repertoire holds about 130,000 clones, with about 90% as singletons. Sequenced material: blood. All receptors derive from a man in his late teens or twenties in good health. CDR3s include the opening cysteine and the closing phenylalanine or tryptophan.

V	length	CDR3
TRBV10-1	13	CASQGHLGSGYTF
TRBV18	16	CASSPMTGGFTDTQYF
TRBV27	15	CATNSGGASRGGYTF
TRBV2	14	CASRSTGGSYEQYF
TRBV5-1	18	CASSRIFAGQATNSPLHF
TRBV10-3	17	CAIRGTSGSQGTDTQYF
TRBV5-1	15	CASSLASTNTGELFF
TRBV10-1	14	CASSDGDRGNTIYF
TRBV7-3	13	CASSGLADNEQFF
TRBV6-5	15	CASRTQGFGDTEAFF
TRBV21-1	17	CASSVNRLVGHKNIQYF
TRBV6-5	13	CASSSRVTDTQYF
TRBV14	17	CASSLRTGEEGKNIQYF
TRBV24-1	17	CATSDLRGGLLHRGAVF
TRBV3-1/TRBV3-2	15	CASSPSGGRGTEAFF